Listed below are T cell receptor beta chains from one sample, sequenced in a study of blood T cell repertoires in COVID-19. Some clones are missing from TCRdb's copy, which holds only in-frame ones; the method was immunoSEQ multiplex PCR. Of around 50,000 clones listed, about 87% were seen once; the top ten hold under 6.5%. Sequencing was carried out using peripheral blood. These receptors were collected from a woman aged 60-75 years with COVID-19, enrolled during active disease. The CDR3 runs from the conserved cysteine through the conserved F or W. D genes are given only for firm matches. For some rows the clone size is stated as once, few or many, or as a class when expanded; others skip it.

J gene,D gene,V gene,clone size,CDR3 DNA,CDR3 protein
TRBJ2-3,TRBD2,TRBV5-6,-,TGTGCCAGCAGCTTTCTAGCGGGAGACACAGATACGCAGTATTTT,CASSFLAGDTDTQYF
TRBJ1-2,-,TRBV19,-,TGTGCCACCAGGGCCGACAGAAACCCTCAGGGCTACACCTTC,CATRADRNPQGYTF
TRBJ2-1,-,TRBV27,-,TGTGCCAGCAGTTTCCCCCCAGGGGCCCGTAGGGCCAATGAGCAGTTCTTC,CASSFPPGARRANEQFF
TRBJ2-1,-,TRBV18,-,TGTGCCAGCTCACCACCCGCGGTGAGCTCCTACAATGAGCAGTTCTTC,CASSPPAVSSYNEQFF
TRBJ1-1,-,TRBV18,-,TGTGCCAGCTCACCACGACTAGGCCGGATGAACACTGAAGCTTTCTTT,CASSPRLGRMNTEAFF
TRBJ2-7,-,TRBV19,-,TGTGCCAGTAGAAACGGGGGAACCTACGAGCAGTACTTC,CASRNGGTYEQYF
TRBJ2-7,TRBD2,TRBV4-2,once,TGTGCCAGCAGCCAAGGTCAAGGACTAGCGGGGGAGAACGAGCAGTACTTC,CASSQGQGLAGENEQYF
TRBJ2-7,TRBD2,TRBV28,-,TGTGCCAGCTGGGGGCTAGCGGGAGGGACCTACGAGCAGTACTTC,CASWGLAGGTYEQYF
TRBJ2-2,TRBD1,TRBV10-3,-,TGTGCCATCAGGCCGGGGACAGGGTACACCGGGGAGCTGTTTTTT,CAIRPGTGYTGELFF
TRBJ2-7,-,TRBV20-1,-,TGCAGTGCTAGAAATAATTACGAGCAGTACTTC,CSARNNYEQYF
TRBJ1-4,-,TRBV19,medium-sized,TGTGCCAGTAGTAGCTCCAATAGGGGGACGGGTGAAAAACTGTTTTTT,CASSSSNRGTGEKLFF
TRBJ1-5,-,TRBV13,-,TGTGCCAGCAGCGGCGGGGGCAGCAATCAGCCCCAGCATTTT,CASSGGGSNQPQHF
TRBJ1-1,-,TRBV5-1,-,TGCGCCAGCAGCTTGGCCGGGAGGATGAACACTGAAGCTTTCTTT,CASSLAGRMNTEAFF
TRBJ1-2,-,TRBV5-6,once,TGTGCCAGCAGCCCCGGGACTACAAACTCGGGTGGCTACACCTTC,CASSPGTTNSGGYTF
TRBJ2-3,-,TRBV5-1,few,TGCGCCAGCAGCCCTATGGCGACAGGTAGAACAGATACGCAGTATTTT,CASSPMATGRTDTQYF
TRBJ2-3,-,TRBV30,-,TGTGCCTGGAGTGCTAGGTACACAGATACGCAGTATTTT,CAWSARYTDTQYF